This T cell receptor (beta chain) came from a study of blood T cell repertoires in COVID-19 (TCRdb year 2020). Some background on the complete study: The collaborator samples originated in the United States, Italy and Spain and spanned the acute and convalescent phases of COVID-19. The prospective study material was composed of cDNA or gDNA derived from T cells, B-cell-depleted T cells, or PBMCs. The dataset comprised deeply sampled blood TCRbeta repertoires from subjects exposed to, actively infected with, or recovered from COVID-19. The repertoires were released in a freely available public database intended as a resource for research on the immune response to SARS-CoV-2. The samples were drawn from the first 160 participants of the ongoing ImmuneRACE study and from more than 1,000 subjects provided by 6 global collaborators. The sample metadata nearly always contained a de-identified subject ID, COVID-19 status, age in years and sex. Where available, HLA class I and class II types were taken from metadata supplied by the sample provider and were not determined by assay-based typing. The investigation overall reported the following: How much clinical and demographic metadata was included differed by source and by participant, and the metadata was provided uncurated.

The immunoSEQ Assay, a bias-controlled multiplex PCR, was used to amplify TCRbeta CDR3 regions from genomic DNA. The original methods were these. Nucleated cell counts per sample were estimated from amplification of reference gene primers within the assay. To quantify the absolute abundance of each unique TCRbeta CDR3 rearrangement, sequence reads were collapsed and filtered. Productive Simpson clonality was computed per sample as the square root of Simpson's diversity index over productive rearrangements. Imported from immuneACCESS, the table was reduced by TCRdb to in-frame sequences with V and J called. These copies leave out some clones; in studies compared against another copy, an unresolved V gene accounts for under half, and the cause of the remainder is not known. D and trimming come from the DNA, and the V and J calls and clone size come from that table. The sample table holds over 50,000 clones, of which approximately 89% were seen once. Less than 8% of the sample comes from the top ten.

In the case of this clone: Its antigen is currently not known. Base qualities were left out, and no much larger clone turns up one base away.

Germline trimming: 5 bases from V, 5 bases from J; junction bases outside gene matches: 6. Measured from the cysteine to the phenylalanine, the CDR3 is 14 residues long. Only the CDR3 part of the read is kept: 42 bases, read in frame from the first base. CDR1 SGHVS and CDR2 FQNEAQ are derived from the germline V gene. Whole blood was collected in K2EDTA tubes by collaborating institutions according to the institutions' own protocols. Collaborator samples were shipped for TCRbeta analysis as frozen whole blood, isolated PBMCs, or DNA extracted from either sample type. The specimen was peripheral blood. The chain links TRBV7-8 with TRBJ1-1; 9 bases in the middle match TRBD1. The receptor was derived from a man between 60 and 75 years old with acute or convalescent COVID-19. The DNA reads as follows: TGTGCCAGCAGCCGGGACAGGGAGGGGACTGAAGCTTTCTTT. Translated, it gives CASSRDREGTEAFF.